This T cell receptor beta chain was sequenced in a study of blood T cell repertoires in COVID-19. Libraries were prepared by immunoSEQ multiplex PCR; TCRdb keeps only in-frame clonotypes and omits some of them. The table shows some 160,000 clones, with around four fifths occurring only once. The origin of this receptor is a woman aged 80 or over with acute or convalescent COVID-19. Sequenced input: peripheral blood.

The CDR3 protein is CASSEQGSPGGQYF. CDR3 sequence (DNA): TGTGCCAGCAGTGAACAGGGGTCCCCTGGGGGGCAGTACTTC. This chain links TRBV2 with TRBJ2-7, with D maybe TRBD1 (6 bases). Per germline, CDR1 SNHLY and CDR2 FYNNEI. The CDR3 runs 14 residues. V shed 2 bases and J shed 9 bases, with 17 bases lying between them.